Listed below are T cell receptor beta chains from one sample, sequenced in a study of chemoradiotherapy in HPV16-positive cancers. Data came from immunoSEQ multiplex PCR; TCRdb stores just in-frame clones and leaves some out. In the table there are around 5,000 clones, approximately 80% of which are singletons. This material consisted of tumor tissue, taken from a patient who underwent chemoradiotherapy. The receptor source for this set is a human donor with HPV-associated anogenital cancer. Both conserved end residues are part of each CDR3. A D gene is named only where the DNA matches it firmly. Expanded clones get a size class; other rows say once, few or many, or leave the size out.

size	D	V	J	CDR3	DNA
.	.	TRBV6-5	TRBJ1-1	CASSGDNTEAFF	TGTGCCAGCAGTGGGGACAACACTGAAGCTTTCTTT
.	TRBD1	TRBV7-7	TRBJ2-1	CASSPGTGEVEQFF	TGTGCTAGCAGCCCAGGGACAGGGGAGGTTGAGCAGTTCTTC
.	TRBD2	TRBV7-3	TRBJ2-1	CASSFLAGGPYNEQFF	TGTGCCAGCAGCTTCCTAGCGGGGGGGCCGTACAATGAGCAGTTCTTC
.	TRBD1	TRBV7-8	TRBJ2-3	CASSFLRGGQGRSNTQYF	TGTGCCAGCAGCTTCCTCAGGGGGGGACAGGGTCGCAGCAATACGCAGTATTTT
once	.	TRBV5-1	TRBJ2-7	CASSPLTLPSEQYF	TGCGCCAGCAGCCCTCTCACACTGCCCAGCGAGCAGTACTTC
.	.	TRBV29-1	TRBJ1-1	CSVDGGMNTEAFF	TGCAGCGTTGATGGGGGGATGAACACTGAAGCTTTCTTT
.	.	TRBV6-1	TRBJ2-3	CASRGEREYTDTQYF	TGTGCCAGCAGGGGGGAACGGGAGTACACAGATACGCAGTATTTT
.	.	TRBV9	TRBJ2-2	CASSGWDTGELFF	TGTGCCAGCAGCGGGTGGGACACCGGGGAGCTGTTTTTT
.	.	TRBV5-5	TRBJ2-7	CASGLREQYF	TGTGCCAGCGGGCTCCGCGAGCAGTACTTC
.	TRBD1	TRBV10-3	TRBJ1-2	CAISEPSKGQGARTHGYTF	TGTGCCATCAGTGAGCCAAGCAAGGGACAGGGGGCGCGGACCCATGGCTACACCTTC
.	TRBD1	TRBV9	TRBJ1-1	CASSVTQDRARAFF	TGTGCCAGCAGCGTCACTCAGGACAGGGCAAGAGCTTTCTTT
.	.	TRBV4-2	TRBJ2-7	CASSLRGATYEQYF	TGTGCCAGCAGCTTGAGGGGGGCTACCTACGAGCAGTACTTC
.	TRBD1	TRBV28	TRBJ2-1	CASSFIQGFGNEQFF	TGTGCCAGCAGTTTTATACAGGGGTTTGGCAATGAGCAGTTCTTC
.	.	TRBV28	TRBJ1-4	CASSAGGTNEKLFF	TGTGCCAGCAGTGCCGGAGGGACCAATGAAAAACTGTTTTTT
.	.	TRBV4-2	TRBJ2-7	CASSQEGFAGEQYF	TGTGCCAGCAGCCAAGAAGGTTTCGCAGGCGAGCAGTACTTC
.	.	TRBV15	TRBJ2-3	CATSRAANLKDTQYF	TGTGCCACCAGCAGGGCGGCTAATCTGAAAGATACGCAGTATTTT
.	.	TRBV7-7	TRBJ2-1	CASSLGATSYNEQFF	TGTGCTAGCAGCTTGGGGGCCACATCCTACAATGAGCAGTTCTTC
.	.	TRBV11-3	TRBJ2-1	CASSLDQGDEQFF	TGTGCCAGCAGCTTAGATCAGGGAGACGAGCAGTTCTTC
.	.	TRBV9	TRBJ1-2	CASSVTGSYGYTF	TGTGCCAGCAGCGTGACAGGTTCCTATGGCTACACCTTC
.	.	TRBV6-4	TRBJ2-3	CASSDSASGTDTQYF	TGTGCCAGCAGTGACTCGGCGAGCGGAACAGATACGCAGTATTTT
.	.	TRBV29-1	TRBJ1-1	CSGGRTEAFF	TGCAGCGGCGGGAGAACTGAAGCTTTCTTT
.	.	TRBV10-3	TRBJ2-7	CAISDATSSYEQYF	TGTGCCATCAGTGATGCGACTAGCTCCTACGAGCAGTACTTC
few	TRBD2	TRBV4-2	TRBJ2-7	CASSPTDSGGTYEQYF	TGTGCCAGCAGCCCTACCGATAGCGGGGGGACCTACGAGCAGTACTTC
.	TRBD1	TRBV30	TRBJ1-2	CAWSVLLRGPNYGYTF	TGTGCCTGGAGTGTACTTTTAAGGGGGCCCAACTATGGCTACACCTTC
.	.	TRBV5-1	TRBJ1-6	CASSQGQTNSPLHF	TGCGCCAGCAGCCAAGGACAGACTAATTCACCCCTCCACTTT
.	.	TRBV11-1	TRBJ1-1	CASSLVSGAEAFF	TGTGCCAGCAGCTTAGTATCCGGGGCTGAAGCTTTCTTT
.	.	TRBV30	TRBJ1-1	CAWNQGTEAFF	TGTGCCTGGAATCAGGGGACTGAAGCTTTCTTT
.	.	TRBV5-6	TRBJ1-2	CASRPAERNIGGYTF	TGTGCCAGCAGGCCCGCAGAGAGGAATATTGGTGGCTACACCTTC
few	.	TRBV4-1	TRBJ2-2	CASSQVQNTGELFF	TGCGCCAGCAGCCAAGTACAGAACACCGGGGAGCTGTTTTTT
.	.	TRBV6-5	TRBJ2-1	CASRPFLGEYNEQFF	TGTGCCAGCAGGCCCTTTTTGGGGGAGTACAATGAGCAGTTCTTC
few	TRBD2	TRBV5-4	TRBJ2-5	CASSLEGVSRGGETQYF	TGTGCCAGCAGCTTGGAAGGTGTCTCCCGGGGGGGGGAGACCCAGTACTTC
.	.	TRBV5-1	TRBJ1-1	CASSFYTGKGTEAFF	TGCGCCAGCAGCTTCTATACAGGGAAGGGGACTGAAGCTTTCTTT
.	TRBD2	TRBV7-9	TRBJ2-2	CASSLAGLAGVSNTGELFF	TGTGCCAGCAGCTTAGCGGGACTAGCGGGGGTCTCGAACACCGGGGAGCTGTTTTTT
.	.	TRBV5-5	TRBJ2-7	CASSLVPGAYEQYF	TGTGCCAGCAGCTTGGTACCCGGGGCCTACGAGCAGTACTTC
.	TRBD1	TRBV7-9	TRBJ2-5	CASSPGQGALGRQETQYF	TGTGCCAGCAGTCCGGGACAGGGGGCGCTTGGAAGGCAAGAGACCCAGTACTTC
.	.	TRBV7-9	TRBJ2-7	CASSPGSYEQYF	TGTGCCAGCAGCCCGGGGTCCTACGAGCAGTACTTC
.	.	TRBV11-3	TRBJ1-1	CASIGLEPEAFF	TGTGCCAGCATAGGACTGGAGCCTGAAGCTTTCTTT
.	.	TRBV10-2	TRBJ1-4	CASSDGIMELFF	TGCGCCAGCAGTGACGGGATCATGGAACTGTTTTTT
.	.	TRBV5-8	TRBJ2-4	CASSDPRFLAKNIQYF	TGTGCCAGCAGCGACCCAAGGTTTCTAGCCAAAAACATTCAGTACTTC
.	.	TRBV30	TRBJ1-1	CAWSFGTEAFF	TGTGCCTGGAGTTTCGGGACTGAAGCTTTCTTT
.	.	TRBV5-1	TRBJ2-7	CASSLVGYEQYF	TGCGCCAGCAGCTTGGTTGGCTACGAGCAGTACTTC
once	TRBD1	TRBV28	TRBJ1-2	CASSPGAGGNYGYTF	TGTGCCAGCAGTCCCGGCGCAGGGGGCAACTATGGCTACACCTTC
.	.	TRBV7-9	TRBJ2-5	CASSLEWGKETQYF	TGTGCCAGCAGCTTAGAGTGGGGAAAAGAGACCCAGTACTTC
.	.	TRBV7-9	TRBJ1-5	CASSLGTNNQPQHF	TGTGCCAGCAGCTTAGGTACCAACAATCAGCCCCAGCATTTT
.	.	TRBV11-2	TRBJ1-4	CASSPTTGGNEKLFF	TGTGCCAGCAGCCCCACGACAGGTGGGAATGAAAAACTGTTTTTT
.	.	TRBV27	TRBJ2-7	CASSLNRESTYEQYF	TGTGCCAGCAGTTTGAATCGGGAGTCCACCTACGAGCAGTACTTC
few	.	TRBV6-1	TRBJ1-1	CASSATPDGNTEAFF	TGTGCCAGCAGTGCAACCCCGGACGGGAACACTGAAGCTTTCTTT
.	.	TRBV4-1	TRBJ1-3	CASSPTHSGNTIYF	TGCGCCAGCAGCCCGACACATTCTGGAAACACCATATATTTT
.	.	TRBV5-1	TRBJ2-1	CASTQDGDSYNEQFF	TGCGCCAGCACTCAGGACGGGGATTCCTACAATGAGCAGTTCTTC
.	.	TRBV30	TRBJ1-3	CACSGVGFGNTIYF	TGTGCCTGTTCAGGGGTTGGGTTTGGGAACACCATATATTTT
.	TRBD1	TRBV28	TRBJ1-2	CASSLEQTGTGDGYTF	TGTGCCAGCAGTTTAGAACAAACCGGGACAGGGGATGGCTACACCTTC
.	.	TRBV28	TRBJ2-1	CATRTINEQFF	TGTGCCACCCGGACGATCAATGAGCAGTTCTTC
.	.	TRBV9	TRBJ1-2	CASSVTGQEGYGYTF	TGTGCCAGCAGCGTAACAGGTCAGGAAGGCTATGGCTACACCTTC
few	.	TRBV5-5	TRBJ2-7	CASSLERTTYEQYF	TGTGCCAGCAGCTTGGAAAGGACAACCTACGAGCAGTACTTC
once	.	TRBV5-1	TRBJ2-3	CAGSWDFGDTQYF	TGCGCCGGCAGCTGGGATTTCGGAGATACGCAGTATTTT
.	TRBD1	TRBV29-1	TRBJ1-1	CSVEGTANTEAFF	TGCAGCGTCGAGGGGACAGCGAACACTGAAGCTTTCTTT
.	.	TRBV5-6	TRBJ2-1	CASSSVGSGSYNEQFF	TGTGCCAGCAGCTCTGTCGGGAGCGGCTCCTACAATGAGCAGTTCTTC